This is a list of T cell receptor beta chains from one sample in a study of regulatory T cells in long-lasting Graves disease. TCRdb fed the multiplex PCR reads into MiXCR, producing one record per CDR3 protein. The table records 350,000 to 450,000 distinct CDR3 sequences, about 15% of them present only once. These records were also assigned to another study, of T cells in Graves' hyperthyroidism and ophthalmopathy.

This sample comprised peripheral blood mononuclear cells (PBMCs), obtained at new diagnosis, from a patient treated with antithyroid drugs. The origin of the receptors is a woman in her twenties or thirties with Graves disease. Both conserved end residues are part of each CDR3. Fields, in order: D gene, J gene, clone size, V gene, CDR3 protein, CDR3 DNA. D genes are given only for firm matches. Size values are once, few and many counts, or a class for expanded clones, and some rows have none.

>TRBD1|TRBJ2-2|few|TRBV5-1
CASSPGDRGSGELFF
TGCGCCAGCAGCCCCGGGGACAGGGGGTCCGGGGAGCTGTTTTTT
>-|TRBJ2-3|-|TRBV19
CASTIGPGPGDTQYF
TGTGCCAGTACCATTGGGCCGGGGCCGGGAGATACGCAGTATTTT
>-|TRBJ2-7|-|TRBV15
CATSRDDDYEQYF
TGTGCCACCAGCAGAGACGACGACTACGAGCAGTACTTC
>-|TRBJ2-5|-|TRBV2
CARGQTQETQYF
TGTGCCAGGGGGCAGACACAAGAGACCCAGTACTTC
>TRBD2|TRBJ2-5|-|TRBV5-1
CASSFASGKETQYF
TGCGCCAGCAGCTTCGCTAGCGGAAAAGAGACCCAGTACTTC
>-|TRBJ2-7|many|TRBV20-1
CSAWDGTYEQYF
TGCAGTGCCTGGGACGGGACCTACGAGCAGTACTTC
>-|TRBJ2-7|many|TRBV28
CASSLGRGPNYEQYF
TGTGCCAGCAGTTTAGGCAGGGGACCTAACTACGAGCAGTACTTC
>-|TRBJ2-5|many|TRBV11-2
CASSLSVGSGEQETQYF
TGTGCCAGCAGCTTATCCGTGGGTAGCGGAGAGCAAGAGACCCAGTACTTC
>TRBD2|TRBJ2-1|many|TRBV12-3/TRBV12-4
CASSGTGTSRYNEQFF
TGTGCCAGCAGCGGTACCGGGACTAGCAGGTACAATGAGCAGTTCTTC
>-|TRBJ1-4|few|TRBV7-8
CASSFRRQTNEKLFF
TGTGCCAGCAGCTTCCGACGGCAAACTAATGAAAAACTGTTTTTT
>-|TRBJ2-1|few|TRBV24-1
CATSDLSDSGSSYNEQFF
TGTGCCACCAGTGATTTGTCGGACTCGGGAAGCTCCTACAATGAGCAGTTCTTC
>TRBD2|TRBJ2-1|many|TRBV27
CASSLAARTSGRIGNEQFF
TGTGCCAGCAGTTTGGCTGCCCGGACTAGCGGGAGGATTGGCAATGAGCAGTTCTTC
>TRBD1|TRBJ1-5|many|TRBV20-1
CSAQIDRGGNQPQHF
TGCAGTGCTCAAATCGACAGGGGTGGCAATCAGCCCCAGCATTTT
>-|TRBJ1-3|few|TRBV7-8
CASSLDRPRTGNTIYF
TGTGCCAGCAGCTTAGATCGGCCCCGAACGGGAAACACCATATATTTT
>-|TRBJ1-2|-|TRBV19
CASSGWTEIYGYTF
TGTGCCAGTAGTGGTTGGACAGAAATCTATGGCTACACCTTC
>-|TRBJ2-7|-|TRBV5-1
CASSLDGSQGSYEQYF
TGCGCCAGCAGCTTGGATGGAAGCCAGGGCTCCTACGAGCAGTACTTC
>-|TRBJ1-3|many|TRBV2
CASRFDKYGGNTIYF
TGTGCCAGCAGGTTTGACAAATATGGAGGAAACACCATATATTTT
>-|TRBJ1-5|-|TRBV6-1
CASSHGGPLRAQHF
TGTGCCAGCAGTCACGGGGGACCCCTACGCGCCCAGCATTTT
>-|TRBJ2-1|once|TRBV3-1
CASSQRDPGGEQFF
TGTGCCAGCAGCCAACGGGACCCCGGGGGTGAGCAGTTCTTC
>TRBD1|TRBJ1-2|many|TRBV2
CARESRDREGFGYTF
TGTGCCAGAGAAAGTAGGGACAGGGAAGGGTTTGGCTACACCTTC
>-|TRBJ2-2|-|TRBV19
CASRWGSGTGELFF
TGTGCCAGTAGATGGGGGAGTGGGACCGGGGAGCTGTTTTTT
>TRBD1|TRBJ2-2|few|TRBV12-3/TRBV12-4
CASIRDRATGELFF
TGTGCCAGCATTAGGGACAGGGCAACCGGGGAGCTGTTTTTT
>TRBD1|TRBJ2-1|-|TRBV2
CASSATTQGAGEQFF
TGTGCCAGCAGCGCCACAACTCAGGGGGCGGGGGAGCAGTTCTTC
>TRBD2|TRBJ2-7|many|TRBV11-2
CASSTYSGSSYEQYF
TGTGCCAGCAGCACCTATAGCGGGAGCTCGTACGAGCAGTACTTC
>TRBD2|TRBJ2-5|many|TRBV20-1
CSASSLSGSTTETQYF
TGCAGTGCTAGTTCACTTAGCGGGAGTACAACGGAGACCCAGTACTTC
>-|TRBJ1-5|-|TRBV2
CASKEELGGQPQHF
TGTGCCAGCAAAGAAGAGCTAGGGGGTCAGCCCCAGCATTTT
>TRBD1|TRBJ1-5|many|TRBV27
CASSSQTGGNQPQHF
TGTGCCAGCAGTTCCCAGACAGGGGGCAATCAGCCCCAGCATTTT
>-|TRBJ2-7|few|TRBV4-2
CASSPQRPASACPYEQYF
TGTGCCAGCAGCCCTCAGCGACCGGCTAGTGCCTGTCCCTACGAGCAGTACTTC
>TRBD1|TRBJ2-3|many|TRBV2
CASGGDRPSDTQYF
TGTGCCAGCGGAGGGGACAGGCCATCAGATACGCAGTATTTT
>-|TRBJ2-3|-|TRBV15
CATSRDPTDTQYF
TGTGCCACCAGCAGAGATCCCACAGATACGCAGTATTTT
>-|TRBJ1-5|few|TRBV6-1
CASSLGRGSGNQPQHF
TGTGCCAGCAGTCTCGGGAGGGGATCGGGCAATCAGCCCCAGCATTTT
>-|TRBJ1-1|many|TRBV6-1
CASSGQRGAMNTEAFF
TGTGCCAGCAGTGGTCAGAGAGGGGCCATGAACACTGAAGCTTTCTTT
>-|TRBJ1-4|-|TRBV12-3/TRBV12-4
CASTPRDSNEKLFF
TGTGCCAGCACCCCCAGGGATTCTAATGAAAAACTGTTTTTT
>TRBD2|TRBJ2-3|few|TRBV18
CASSPPSGRVGTDTQYF
TGTGCCAGCTCACCACCCAGCGGGAGGGTCGGAACAGATACGCAGTATTTT
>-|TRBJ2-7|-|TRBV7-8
CASSFSSTGAFPYEQYF
TGTGCCAGCAGCTTTTCCAGTACGGGAGCCTTTCCCTACGAGCAGTACTTC
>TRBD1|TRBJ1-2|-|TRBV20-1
CSAIRMGQNNYGYTF
TGCAGTGCTATAAGAATGGGACAGAATAACTATGGCTACACCTTC
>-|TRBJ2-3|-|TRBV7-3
CASSLAGPVDTQYF
TGTGCCAGCAGCTTAGCCGGGCCGGTGGATACGCAGTATTTT
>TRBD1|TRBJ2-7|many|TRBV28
CASLRTGGYEQYF
TGTGCCAGTCTTAGGACAGGGGGCTACGAGCAGTACTTC
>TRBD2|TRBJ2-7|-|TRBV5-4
CASSLGGGAAGVRYEQYF
TGTGCCAGCAGCTTGGGAGGTGGGGCGGCGGGAGTTAGGTACGAGCAGTACTTC
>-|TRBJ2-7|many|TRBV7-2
CASKRGIGAYEQYF
TGTGCCAGCAAGAGGGGGATTGGAGCTTACGAGCAGTACTTC
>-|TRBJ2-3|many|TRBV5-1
CASSLATSTDTQYF
TGTGCCAGCAGTTTAGCGACTAGCACAGATACGCAGTATTTT
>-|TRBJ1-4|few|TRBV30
CAWSALWDSNEKLFF
TGTGCCTGGAGTGCCTTGTGGGATAGTAATGAAAAACTGTTTTTT
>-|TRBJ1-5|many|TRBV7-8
CASSEVPAQPQHF
TGTGCCAGCAGCGAAGTCCCGGCTCAGCCCCAGCATTTT